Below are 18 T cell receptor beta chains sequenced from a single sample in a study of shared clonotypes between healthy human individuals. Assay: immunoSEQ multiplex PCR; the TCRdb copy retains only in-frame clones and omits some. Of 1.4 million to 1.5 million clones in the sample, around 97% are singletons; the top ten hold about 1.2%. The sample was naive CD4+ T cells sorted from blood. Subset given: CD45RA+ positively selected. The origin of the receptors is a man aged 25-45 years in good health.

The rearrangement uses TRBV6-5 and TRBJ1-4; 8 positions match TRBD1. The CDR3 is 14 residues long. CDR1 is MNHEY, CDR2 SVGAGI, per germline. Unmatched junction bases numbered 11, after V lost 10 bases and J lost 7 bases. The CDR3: CATAPGGRGEKLFF. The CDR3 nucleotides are TGTGCCACCGCCCCAGGGGGCCGGGGTGAAAAACTGTTTTTT.

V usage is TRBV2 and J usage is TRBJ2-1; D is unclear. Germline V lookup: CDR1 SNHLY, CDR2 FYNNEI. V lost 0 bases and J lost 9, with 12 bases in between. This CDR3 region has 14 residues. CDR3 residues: CASSEALQRGEQFF. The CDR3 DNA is TGTGCCAGCAGTGAAGCCCTCCAGCGCGGTGAGCAGTTCTTC.

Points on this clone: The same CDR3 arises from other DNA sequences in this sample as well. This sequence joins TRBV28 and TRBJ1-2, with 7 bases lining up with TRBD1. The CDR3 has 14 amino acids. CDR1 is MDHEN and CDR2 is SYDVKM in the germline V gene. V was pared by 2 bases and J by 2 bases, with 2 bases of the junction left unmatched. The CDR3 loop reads CASSLPQGNYGYTF. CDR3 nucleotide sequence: TGTGCCAGCAGTTTACCACAGGGGAACTATGGCTACACCTTC.

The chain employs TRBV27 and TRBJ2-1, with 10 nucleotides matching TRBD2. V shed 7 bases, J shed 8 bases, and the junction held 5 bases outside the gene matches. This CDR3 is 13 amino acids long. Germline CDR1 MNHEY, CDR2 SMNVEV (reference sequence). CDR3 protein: CASKTSGTYEQFF. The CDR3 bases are TGTGCCAGCAAAACTAGCGGGACCTATGAGCAGTTCTTC.

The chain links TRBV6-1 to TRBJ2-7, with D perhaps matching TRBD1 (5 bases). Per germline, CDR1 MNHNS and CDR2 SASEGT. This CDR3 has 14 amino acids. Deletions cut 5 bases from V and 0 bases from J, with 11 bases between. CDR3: CASSQDRFSYEQYF. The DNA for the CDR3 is TGTGCCAGCAGTCAAGACAGATTCTCCTACGAGCAGTACTTC.

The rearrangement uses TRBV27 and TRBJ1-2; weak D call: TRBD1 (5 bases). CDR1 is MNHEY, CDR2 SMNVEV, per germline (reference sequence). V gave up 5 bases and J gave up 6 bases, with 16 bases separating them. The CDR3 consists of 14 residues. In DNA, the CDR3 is TGTGCCAGCAGTAGAACCAGGGCCAGGAATGGCTACACCTTC. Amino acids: CASSRTRARNGYTF.

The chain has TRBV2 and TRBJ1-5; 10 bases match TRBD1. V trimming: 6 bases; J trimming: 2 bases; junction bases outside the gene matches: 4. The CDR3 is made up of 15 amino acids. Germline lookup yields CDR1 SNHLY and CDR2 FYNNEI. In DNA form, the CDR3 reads TGTGCCAGCAGGCGACAGGGGGCCGGCAATCAGCCCCAGCATTTT. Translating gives CASRRQGAGNQPQHF. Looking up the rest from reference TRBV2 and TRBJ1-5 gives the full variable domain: EPEVTQTPSHQVTQMGQEVILRCVPISNHLYFYWYRQILGQKVEFLVSFYNNEISEKSEIFDDQFSVERPDGSNFTLKIRSTKLEDSAMYFCASRRQGAGNQPQHFGDGTRLSIL.

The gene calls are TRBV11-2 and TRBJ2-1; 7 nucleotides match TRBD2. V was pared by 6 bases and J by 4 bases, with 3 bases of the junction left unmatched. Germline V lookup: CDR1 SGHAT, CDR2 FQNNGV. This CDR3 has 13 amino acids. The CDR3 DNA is TGTGCCAGCAGTCCGGGGGGTTACAATGAGCAGTTCTTC. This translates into CASSPGGYNEQFF.

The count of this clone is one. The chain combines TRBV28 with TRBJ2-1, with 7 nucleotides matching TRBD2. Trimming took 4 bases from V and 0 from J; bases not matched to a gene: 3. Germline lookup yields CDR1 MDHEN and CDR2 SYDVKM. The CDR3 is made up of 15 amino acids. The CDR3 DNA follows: TGTGCCAGCAGTTGGCGGGGGAGCTCCTACAATGAGCAGTTCTTC. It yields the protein CASSWRGSSYNEQFF.

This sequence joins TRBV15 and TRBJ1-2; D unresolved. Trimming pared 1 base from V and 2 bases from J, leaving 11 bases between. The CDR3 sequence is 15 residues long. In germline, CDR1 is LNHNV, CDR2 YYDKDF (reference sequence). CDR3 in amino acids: CATSRVNTENYGYTF. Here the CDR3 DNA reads TGTGCCACCAGCAGAGTAAACACAGAAAACTATGGCTACACCTTC.

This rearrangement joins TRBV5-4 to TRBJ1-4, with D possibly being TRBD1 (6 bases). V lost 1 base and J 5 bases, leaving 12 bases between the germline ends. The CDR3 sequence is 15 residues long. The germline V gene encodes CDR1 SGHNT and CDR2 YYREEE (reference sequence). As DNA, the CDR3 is TGTGCCAGCAGCTTGTTTCAGGGGTGGAATGAAAAACTGTTTTTT. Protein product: CASSLFQGWNEKLFF.

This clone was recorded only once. The CDR3: CASSSQGGLQETQYF. The CDR3 coding sequence is TGCGCCAGCAGCTCACAGGGGGGCCTTCAAGAGACCCAGTACTTC. The chain links TRBV5-1 to TRBJ2-5; 8 nucleotides agree with TRBD1. Trimming at V came to 3 bases and at J to 2 bases, leaving 6 bases not matched to a gene. Germline V gene lookup returns CDR1 SGHRS and CDR2 YFSETQ. The CDR3 runs 15 residues.

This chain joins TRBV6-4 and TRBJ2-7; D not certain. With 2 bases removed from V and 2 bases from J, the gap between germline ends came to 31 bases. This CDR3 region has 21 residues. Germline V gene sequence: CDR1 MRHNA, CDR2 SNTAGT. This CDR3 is CASSDPLPPRLVAAAPYEQYF. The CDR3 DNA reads TGTGCCAGCAGTGACCCCCTCCCCCCCCGGTTGGTAGCAGCCGCCCCCTACGAGCAGTACTTC.

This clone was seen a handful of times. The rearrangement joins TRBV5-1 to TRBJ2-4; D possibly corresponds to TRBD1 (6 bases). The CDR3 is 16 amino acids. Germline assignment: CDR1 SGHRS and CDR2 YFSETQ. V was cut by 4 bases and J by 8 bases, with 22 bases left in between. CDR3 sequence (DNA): TGCGCCAGCAGCCGGGGAGTCGACAGGCGGTTGGACATTCAGTACTTC. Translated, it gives CASSRGVDRRLDIQYF.

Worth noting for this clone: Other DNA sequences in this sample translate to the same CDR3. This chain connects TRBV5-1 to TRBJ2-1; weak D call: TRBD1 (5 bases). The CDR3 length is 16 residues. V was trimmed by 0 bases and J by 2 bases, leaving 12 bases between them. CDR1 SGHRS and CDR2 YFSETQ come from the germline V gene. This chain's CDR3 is CASSLVGRAAYNEQFF. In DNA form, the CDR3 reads TGCGCCAGCAGCTTGGTGGGCAGGGCCGCCTACAATGAGCAGTTCTTC. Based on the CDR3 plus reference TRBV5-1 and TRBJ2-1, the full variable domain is KAGVTQTPRYLIKTRGQQVTLSCSPISGHRSVSWYQQTPGQGLQFLFEYFSETQRNKGNFPGRFSGRQFSNSRSEMNVSTLELGDSALYLCASSLVGRAAYNEQFFGPGTRLTVL.

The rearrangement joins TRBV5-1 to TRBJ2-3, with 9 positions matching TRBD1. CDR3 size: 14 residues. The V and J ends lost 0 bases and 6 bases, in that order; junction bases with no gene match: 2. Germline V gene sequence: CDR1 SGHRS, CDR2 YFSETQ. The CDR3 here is CASSLGTGADTQYF. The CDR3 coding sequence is TGCGCCAGCAGCTTGGGGACAGGGGCGGATACGCAGTATTTT.

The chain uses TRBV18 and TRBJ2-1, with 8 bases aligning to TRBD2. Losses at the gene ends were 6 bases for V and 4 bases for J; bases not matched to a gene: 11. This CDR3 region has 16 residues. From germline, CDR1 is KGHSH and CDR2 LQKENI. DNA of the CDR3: TGTGCCAGCTCTCCAACTAGCGGAACCCTTTACAATGAGCAGTTCTTC. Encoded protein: CASSPTSGTLYNEQFF.

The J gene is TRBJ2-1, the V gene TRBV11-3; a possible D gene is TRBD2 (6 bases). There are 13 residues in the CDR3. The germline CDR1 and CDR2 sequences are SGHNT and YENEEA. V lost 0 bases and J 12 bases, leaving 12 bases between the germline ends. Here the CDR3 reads CASSLDVGGGQFF. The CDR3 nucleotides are TGTGCCAGCAGCTTAGATGTGGGGGGTGGGCAGTTCTTC.